This T cell receptor (beta chain) emerged from a study of blood T cells in healthy people across ages. Study overall: When template switching was applied, about one barcoded beta molecule was captured per two T cells.

The germline CDR1 and CDR2 sequences are SGHRS and YFSETQ. The CDR3 has 15 amino acids. Comment on this clonotype: Its antigen is currently unknown. An end of the junction differs from the germline gene, which may be a read error.

The use of a sample-barcoded 5' primer and a J-beta primer mix characterized a second PCR of roughly 6 to 11 cycles. Through a template-switch adaptor with 12 random nucleotides, each cDNA molecule received a tag. A single record per CDR3 protein comes from TCRdb applying MiXCR to the 5' RACE reads. The sample has about 670,000 distinct CDR3 sequences; around 41% are singletons. Study results and limitations: Estimated diversity across one million T cells was deemed an underestimate.

The specimen was blood. The receptor was derived from an elderly man in good health. The chain links TRBV5-1 to TRBJ2-7, with D perhaps given as TRBD1 or TRBD2 (5 bases each). CDR3 sequence reads: CASSLGAGSSYEQYF. In DNA form, the CDR3 reads TGTGCCAGCAGCCTAGGGGCAGGGAGCTCCTACGAGCAGTACTTC.